The rows below give T cell receptor beta chains drawn from one sample of a study of blood T cell repertoires in COVID-19. The repertoire was sequenced with immunoSEQ multiplex PCR; TCRdb's copy has only in-frame clones and lacks some. This sample has about 52,000 clones, with 70% to 85% found just once. Input material: peripheral blood. The receptor set was obtained from a man aged 80 or over with COVID-19, enrolled during active disease. Both conserved end residues are part of each CDR3. Each record gives: clone size, V gene, J gene, D gene, CDR3 protein, CDR3 DNA. A D gene is named only where the DNA matches it firmly. Clone size is given for some rows only: seen once, a few or many times, or a class if the clone is expanded.

clone_size: .
v_call: TRBV3-1/TRBV3-2
j_call: TRBJ1-3
d_call: .
cdr3_aa: CASSTRQADSGNTIYF
cdr3_nt: TGTGCCAGCAGCACGCGACAGGCCGACTCTGGAAACACCATATATTTT

clone_size: .
v_call: TRBV19
j_call: TRBJ2-6
d_call: TRBD1
cdr3_aa: CASTRQGARSGANVLTF
cdr3_nt: TGTGCCAGTACCCGACAGGGGGCGAGGTCTGGGGCCAACGTCCTGACTTTC

clone_size: .
v_call: TRBV7-2
j_call: TRBJ1-4
d_call: .
cdr3_aa: CASSLAAHEKLFF
cdr3_nt: TGTGCCAGCAGCTTAGCAGCCCATGAAAAACTGTTTTTT

clone_size: .
v_call: TRBV12-2
j_call: TRBJ1-2
d_call: .
cdr3_aa: CASRSLKTGPFNYGYTF
cdr3_nt: TGTGCAAGTCGCTCGCTAAAGACAGGTCCCTTCAACTATGGCTACACCTTC

clone_size: few
v_call: TRBV7-8
j_call: TRBJ1-5
d_call: TRBD1
cdr3_aa: CASSLYATGAIQPQHF
cdr3_nt: TGTGCCAGCAGCTTATACGCGACAGGGGCCATTCAGCCCCAGCATTTT

clone_size: few
v_call: TRBV5-4
j_call: TRBJ2-5
d_call: .
cdr3_aa: CASSVRDFQETQYF
cdr3_nt: TGTGCCAGCAGCGTCCGGGACTTTCAAGAGACCCAGTACTTC

clone_size: .
v_call: TRBV7-2
j_call: TRBJ1-3
d_call: .
cdr3_aa: CASSLEGHSGNTIYF
cdr3_nt: TGTGCCAGCAGCTTGGAGGGGCATTCTGGAAACACCATATATTTT

clone_size: .
v_call: TRBV5-6
j_call: TRBJ2-2
d_call: .
cdr3_aa: CASSLANLELFF
cdr3_nt: TGTGCCAGCAGCTTGGCCAATCTAGAGCTGTTTTTT

clone_size: .
v_call: TRBV24-1
j_call: TRBJ2-1
d_call: .
cdr3_aa: CATSETVAYNEQFF
cdr3_nt: TGTGCCACCAGTGAGACAGTTGCATACAATGAGCAGTTCTTC

clone_size: .
v_call: TRBV30
j_call: TRBJ1-4
d_call: .
cdr3_aa: CACRQTNEKLFF
cdr3_nt: TGTGCCTGCCGCCAGACTAATGAAAAACTGTTTTTT

clone_size: .
v_call: TRBV7-9
j_call: TRBJ2-6
d_call: .
cdr3_aa: CASSLRISGANVLTF
cdr3_nt: TGTGCCAGCAGCTTGCGAATCTCTGGGGCCAACGTCCTGACTTTC

clone_size: .
v_call: TRBV6-5
j_call: TRBJ2-3
d_call: TRBD2
cdr3_aa: CASSPTSGGLDTQYF
cdr3_nt: TGTGCCAGCAGTCCCACTAGCGGGGGTTTAGATACGCAGTATTTT

clone_size: .
v_call: TRBV7-8
j_call: TRBJ1-2
d_call: TRBD1
cdr3_aa: CASSLVGQVEGYGYTF
cdr3_nt: TGTGCCAGCAGCTTAGTAGGACAGGTAGAGGGCTATGGCTACACCTTC

clone_size: .
v_call: TRBV27
j_call: TRBJ1-6
d_call: .
cdr3_aa: CASSLNGDNNSPLHF
cdr3_nt: TGTGCCAGCAGTTTAAACGGGGACAATAATTCACCCCTCCACTTT

clone_size: .
v_call: TRBV18
j_call: TRBJ2-1
d_call: TRBD2
cdr3_aa: CASSVSGGSSYNEQFF
cdr3_nt: TGTGCCAGCTCAGTTAGCGGGGGGAGCTCCTACAATGAGCAGTTCTTC

clone_size: .
v_call: TRBV24-1
j_call: TRBJ1-4
d_call: .
cdr3_aa: CATSETSDATNEKLFF
cdr3_nt: TGTGCCACCAGTGAGACTTCCGATGCAACTAATGAAAAACTGTTTTTT

clone_size: once
v_call: TRBV7-8
j_call: TRBJ1-1
d_call: TRBD1
cdr3_aa: CASSPRQGFFTEAFF
cdr3_nt: TGTGCCAGCAGCCCACGACAGGGCTTTTTTACTGAAGCTTTCTTT

clone_size: .
v_call: TRBV5-4
j_call: TRBJ2-3
d_call: TRBD1
cdr3_aa: CASSLGSQGASNTQYF
cdr3_nt: TGTGCCAGCAGCTTGGGATCGCAGGGGGCTAGTAATACGCAGTATTTT

clone_size: few
v_call: TRBV28
j_call: TRBJ2-3
d_call: .
cdr3_aa: CASSRINTQYF
cdr3_nt: TGTGCCAGCAGCCGTATAAATACGCAGTATTTT

clone_size: .
v_call: TRBV12-3/TRBV12-4
j_call: TRBJ2-3
d_call: .
cdr3_aa: CASTPGDTQYF
cdr3_nt: TGTGCCAGCACCCCAGGAGATACGCAGTATTTT

clone_size: .
v_call: TRBV18
j_call: TRBJ1-2
d_call: TRBD1
cdr3_aa: CASSQAGTGESGYTF
cdr3_nt: TGTGCCAGCTCACAAGCCGGGACAGGGGAGTCGGGCTACACCTTC

clone_size: .
v_call: TRBV3-1/TRBV3-2
j_call: TRBJ2-1
d_call: .
cdr3_aa: CASSPGTDDNEQFF
cdr3_nt: TGTGCCAGCAGTCCCGGGACTGATGACAATGAGCAGTTCTTC

clone_size: .
v_call: TRBV7-9
j_call: TRBJ2-5
d_call: TRBD2
cdr3_aa: CASSWGLAGEETQYF
cdr3_nt: TGTGCCAGCAGCTGGGGCCTAGCGGGAGAAGAGACCCAGTACTTC

clone_size: once
v_call: TRBV24-1
j_call: TRBJ2-3
d_call: .
cdr3_aa: CATSDFGVGTDTQYF
cdr3_nt: TGTGCCACCAGTGATTTCGGGGTGGGGACAGATACGCAGTATTTT

clone_size: .
v_call: TRBV24-1
j_call: TRBJ2-3
d_call: TRBD2
cdr3_aa: CATSEVAGPSGTDTQYF
cdr3_nt: TGTGCCACCAGTGAGGTAGCGGGGCCCTCTGGCACAGATACGCAGTATTTT

clone_size: .
v_call: TRBV5-5
j_call: TRBJ2-7
d_call: .
cdr3_aa: CASSLGRLSSYEQYF
cdr3_nt: TGTGCCAGCAGCTTGGGCAGGCTTAGCTCCTACGAGCAGTACTTC

clone_size: .
v_call: TRBV5-4
j_call: TRBJ2-1
d_call: TRBD2
cdr3_aa: CASSVQAGPLYNEQFF
cdr3_nt: TGTGCCAGCAGCGTACAAGCGGGGCCCCTCTACAATGAGCAGTTCTTC

clone_size: .
v_call: TRBV27
j_call: TRBJ2-1
d_call: TRBD2
cdr3_aa: CASSLSGAGGPSYNEQFF
cdr3_nt: TGTGCCAGCAGTTTATCGGGAGCGGGAGGCCCTTCCTACAATGAGCAGTTCTTC

clone_size: .
v_call: TRBV25-1
j_call: TRBJ1-2
d_call: .
cdr3_aa: CASSEFPGSDYGYTF
cdr3_nt: TGTGCCAGCAGTGAATTCCCGGGATCGGACTATGGCTACACCTTC

clone_size: .
v_call: TRBV19
j_call: TRBJ2-5
d_call: .
cdr3_aa: CASSIMGPQETQYF
cdr3_nt: TGTGCCAGTAGTATAATGGGGCCCCAAGAGACCCAGTACTTC

clone_size: .
v_call: TRBV9
j_call: TRBJ1-2
d_call: .
cdr3_aa: CASSEIPRATAALNYGYTF
cdr3_nt: TGTGCCAGCAGCGAAATCCCGAGGGCGACGGCCGCCCTTAACTATGGCTACACCTTC

clone_size: .
v_call: TRBV6-1
j_call: TRBJ1-4
d_call: .
cdr3_aa: CASTLGQGGEKLFF
cdr3_nt: TGTGCCAGCACCCTAGGGCAGGGCGGAGAAAAACTGTTTTTT

clone_size: .
v_call: TRBV6-2/TRBV6-3
j_call: TRBJ2-7
d_call: .
cdr3_aa: CASSFSLYEQYF
cdr3_nt: TGTGCCAGCAGTTTTAGCCTCTACGAGCAGTACTTC

clone_size: .
v_call: TRBV5-1
j_call: TRBJ2-3
d_call: TRBD2
cdr3_aa: CASSLARGSGRDTDTQYF
cdr3_nt: TGCGCCAGCAGCTTGGCCCGGGGTAGCGGGAGGGACACAGATACGCAGTATTTT

clone_size: .
v_call: TRBV5-1
j_call: TRBJ1-1
d_call: .
cdr3_aa: CASSLLESGAVGRGNTEAFF
cdr3_nt: TGCGCCAGCAGCTTGCTAGAGAGCGGGGCAGTTGGAAGAGGGAACACTGAAGCTTTCTTT